The sequence of this T cell receptor (beta chain) was determined in a study of T cells in Graves' hyperthyroidism and ophthalmopathy. Note on this clonotype: Its antigen remains unidentified.

Amplification of TCR beta CDR3 regions was performed using RNA transcripts as template. The study used the HTBI primer set for a first-round RT-PCR of the TCR CDR3. TCRdb itself ran the multiplex PCR reads through MiXCR, one entry per CDR3 protein. In the table there are fewer than 700,000 distinct CDR3 sequences, around 16% of which are singletons. Study results and caveats: Peripheral blood also featured most of the thyroid clonotypes expanded above 0.001.

The CDR3 is made up of 14 amino acids. V was trimmed by 2 bases and J by 7 bases, leaving 15 bases between them. Germline CDR1 reads MNHEY; CDR2 reads SVGAGI. Patients between 18 and 65 years old had hyperthyroidism, newly diagnosed and lasting under 2 months. The study excluded patients with uncontrolled infection, other autoimmune disease, pregnancy or lactation. The specimen was blood. The sequence was obtained from a woman aged 25 to 39 with Graves' hyperthyroidism. The rearrangement joins TRBV6-5 to TRBJ2-7; weak D call: TRBD1 (6 bases). CDR3 in DNA: TGTGCCAGCAGTTACGCCTCTTCCCAGGGGGAGCAGTACTTC. Its translation is CASSYASSQGEQYF.